One sample yielded the 4 T cell receptor beta chains listed below, sequenced in a study of blood T cell repertoires in COVID-19. TCRdb's copy holds only in-frame clones and misses some; the assay was immunoSEQ multiplex PCR. The profile covers approximately 88,000 clones, with just over 90% appearing a single time and around 4% taken by the ten largest. Material: peripheral blood. These receptors all come from a woman in her forties or fifties in a cohort sampled during active COVID-19.

The chain links TRBV5-1 to TRBJ2-3; 9 bases are shared with TRBD2. Germline values: CDR1 SGHRS, CDR2 YFSETQ. After removal of 3 bases from V and 6 bases from J, the junction contained 5 bases not matched to a gene. This CDR3 spans 14 amino acids. CDR3: CASSWGSGSDTQYF. CDR3 coding DNA: TGCGCCAGCAGCTGGGGTAGCGGGAGTGATACGCAGTATTTT.

The V call is TRBV6-6, the J call TRBJ1-5; D is possibly TRBD1 (6 bases). V was cut by 1 base and J by 2 bases, with 9 bases left in between. The CDR3 contains 15 residues. Looked up from germline, CDR1 is MNHNY and CDR2 is SVGAGI (reference sequence). The CDR3 bases are TGTGCCAGCAGTTACTTGACAGGCGGCAATCAGCCCCAGCATTTT. It specifies CASSYLTGGNQPQHF.

The J gene is TRBJ2-3, the V gene TRBV19, with 8 bases aligning to TRBD2. CDR3 length equals 15 residues. Germline assignment: CDR1 LNHDA and CDR2 SQIVND (reference sequence). J was trimmed by 2 bases and V by 5 bases; bases with no gene match: 6. CDR3 amino acids: CASSGSGGVTDTQYF. CDR3 coding DNA: TGTGCCAGTAGTGGGAGCGGGGGCGTCACAGATACGCAGTATTTT.

The rearrangement uses TRBV6-5 and TRBJ2-7; 9 bases fit TRBD1. J was trimmed by 3 bases and V by 6 bases; bases with no gene match: 9. CDR1 and CDR2 (germline): MNHEY, SVGAGI. The length of the CDR3 is 15 residues. The CDR3 is CASRRGQGSNYEQYF. The DNA of the CDR3 is TGTGCCAGCAGGAGGGGACAGGGTAGTAACTACGAGCAGTACTTC.